Listed here are 29 T cell receptor beta chains from one sample, sequenced in a study of OX40 agonist ivuxolimab in advanced cancers. Libraries were prepared by immunoSEQ multiplex PCR; TCRdb keeps only in-frame clonotypes and omits some of them. This table holds around 72,000 clones, around 88% found once. Here the sequenced sample was CD4+ or CD8+ T cells sorted from blood, taken in a trial of the OX40 agonist ivuxolimab. These receptors were taken from an adult with an advanced solid tumor such as melanoma, head and neck, liver or kidney cancer.

The gene calls are TRBV28 and TRBJ2-2; D possibly uses TRBD1 or TRBD2 (7 bases each). CDR3 length: 16 residues. The germline gives CDR1 MDHEN, CDR2 SYDVKM. Trimming pared 6 bases from V and 4 bases from J, leaving 18 bases between. The CDR3 DNA follows: TGTGCCAGCAGGGGCGCAGGGGGGGCCCTCACCGGGGAGCTGTTTTTT. Protein: CASRGAGGALTGELFF.

V gene TRBV18 combines with J gene TRBJ2-2; 7 bases align to TRBD1. Germline CDR1 KGHSH, CDR2 LQKENI. The CDR3 is made up of 18 amino acids. V dropped 3 bases and J dropped 0; count of bases not matched to a gene: 10. CDR3 in DNA: TGTGCCAGCTCACCCCGGGCGCTGACAGGGACGAACACCGGGGAGCTGTTTTTT. It codes for CASSPRALTGTNTGELFF.

This sequence joins TRBV5-4 and TRBJ1-1; 7 bases agree with TRBD1. Germline loops: CDR1 SGHNT, CDR2 YYREEE (reference sequence). The ends lost 4 bases at V and 1 base at J; junction bases unmatched: 7. CDR3 size: 15 residues. Here the CDR3 DNA reads TGTGCCAGCAGCCCAGGGGGGGGCGGGAACACTGAAGCTTTCTTT. Translating it yields CASSPGGGGNTEAFF.

The chain couples TRBV4-2 to TRBJ1-6; no reliable D call. The CDR3 contains 12 residues. CDR1 and CDR2 (germline): LGHNA, YNFKEQ. Trimming took off 0 bases at V and 14 bases at J, with 8 bases between the two ends. This CDR3 reads CASSQDLEALHF. CDR3 nucleotides: TGTGCCAGCAGCCAAGATTTGGAGGCCCTCCACTTT.

The V gene is TRBV5-5, the J gene TRBJ2-5; D gene ambiguous. Germline V gene lookup returns CDR1 SGHKS and CDR2 YYEKEE (reference sequence). This CDR3 spans 13 amino acids. Trimming shortened V by 3 bases and J by 5 bases, and 11 bases separated the two germline ends. CDR3 in amino acids: CASSSPGVETQYF. CDR3 DNA sequence: TGTGCCAGCAGCTCCCCGGGCGTGGAGACCCAGTACTTC.

This clone was picked up one time. This rearrangement joins TRBV14 to TRBJ2-1; a possible D gene is TRBD2 (6 bases). The CDR3 contains 15 residues. The germline V and J ends were trimmed by 1 base and 9 bases, with 16 bases remaining between them. Germline V gene sequence: CDR1 SGHDN, CDR2 FVKESK. The CDR3 reads CASSQAPGGAGEQFF. Written as DNA, the CDR3 is TGTGCCAGCAGCCAAGCCCCCGGAGGGGCTGGTGAGCAGTTCTTC.

The rearrangement joins TRBV5-6 to TRBJ2-1, with a tentative D call TRBD2 (5 bases). The V and J ends lost 1 base and 9 bases respectively, with 14 bases between them. CDR1 is SGHDT, CDR2 YYEEEE, per germline. There are 14 residues in the CDR3. Here the CDR3 reads CASSLRGNYGEQFF. CDR3 in DNA: TGTGCCAGCAGCTTGAGAGGGAATTACGGTGAGCAGTTCTTC.

V and J are TRBV19 and TRBJ2-7, with D tentatively TRBD1 or TRBD2 (5 bases each). Germline CDR1 LNHDA, CDR2 SQIVND (reference sequence). Trimming removed 6 bases at V and 7 bases at J, with 13 bases between. The CDR3 covers 12 residues. The CDR3 reads CASRGPSGEQYF. Written as DNA, the CDR3 is TGTGCCAGTAGGGGACCCAGTGGTGAGCAGTACTTC. The full variable domain, rest sourced from reference TRBV19 and TRBJ2-7, is DGGITQSPKYLFRKEGQNVTLSCEQNLNHDAMYWYRQDPGQGLRLIYYSQIVNDFQKGDIAEGYSVSREKKESFPLTVTSAQKNPTAFYLCASRGPSGEQYFGPGTRLTVT.

The chain couples TRBV13 to TRBJ2-7; 14 bases are a match to TRBD2. This CDR3 has 16 residues. Germline V CDR1 and CDR2: PRHDT, FYEKMQ (reference sequence). V lost 5 bases to trimming and J lost 4 bases; unmatched junction nucleotides: 7. CDR3 sequence (DNA): TGTGCCAGCAGCAGATACGGGACTAGCGGGAGTTACGAGCAGTACTTC. This gives the protein CASSRYGTSGSYEQYF.

A remark on this clone: This sample includes further DNA sequences coding for the same CDR3. V and J are TRBV30 and TRBJ1-6; D gene ambiguous. The germline V gene has CDR1 GTSNPN and CDR2 SVGIG (reference sequence). The CDR3 runs to 15 residues. Trimming took off 0 bases at V and 0 bases at J, with 6 bases between the two ends. The CDR3 sequence: CAWSVGSSYNSPLHF. The CDR3 DNA is TGTGCCTGGAGTGTAGGGAGCTCCTATAATTCACCCCTCCACTTT.

The chain uses TRBV6-6 and TRBJ2-3; 8 bases line up with TRBD2. The germline V gene has CDR1 MNHNY and CDR2 SVGAGI (reference sequence). CDR3 size: 15 residues. V trimming: 4 bases; J trimming: 1 base; junction bases outside the gene matches: 4. The DNA of the CDR3 is TGTGCCAGCAGTTTACTAGCGGCCCGCACAGATACGCAGTATTTT. Its translation: CASSLLAARTDTQYF.

This chain uses TRBV10-1 with TRBJ2-2; the D is unclear. Germline V lookup: CDR1 WNHNN, CDR2 SYGVQD (reference sequence). V lost 3 bases and J lost 5, with 10 bases in between. The CDR3 length is 14 residues. The CDR3 coding sequence is TGCGCCAGCAGTGATATCTCCTTGACCGGGGAGCTGTTTTTT. Protein product: CASSDISLTGELFF.

This chain connects TRBV5-8 to TRBJ2-7; 7 positions match TRBD1. In germline, CDR1 is SGHTS, CDR2 YDEGEE. This CDR3 is 14 amino acids long. V was pared by 3 bases and J by 4 bases, with 7 bases of the junction left unmatched. CDR3 region: CASSSGTALYEQYF. CDR3 in DNA: TGTGCCAGCAGCTCCGGGACAGCTTTATACGAGCAGTACTTC.

The chain joins TRBV10-3 to TRBJ2-5; 8 bases fit TRBD2. The germline gives CDR1 ENHRY, CDR2 SYGVKD. The CDR3 has 13 amino acids. V lost 7 bases and J lost 5; bases outside the gene matches: 6. CDR3 DNA: TGTGCCATCACCAGCGGGGGTCAGGAGACCCAGTACTTC. Translating gives CAITSGGQETQYF.

CDR3 sequence (DNA): TGCGCCAGCAGCCTTGGGACTAGCGGCACCGGGGAGCTGTTTTTT. Residues: CASSLGTSGTGELFF. The rearrangement joins TRBV5-1 to TRBJ2-2; 11 nucleotides match TRBD2. V shed 4 bases, J shed 4 bases, and the junction held 3 bases outside the gene matches. This CDR3 region has 15 residues. Germline CDR1 SGHRS, CDR2 YFSETQ. The entire variable domain, with the rest obtained from reference TRBV5-1 and TRBJ2-2, is as follows: KAGVTQTPRYLIKTRGQQVTLSCSPISGHRSVSWYQQTPGQGLQFLFEYFSETQRNKGNFPGRFSGRQFSNSRSEMNVSTLELGDSALYLCASSLGTSGTGELFFGEGSRLTVL.

The rearrangement joins TRBV29-1 to TRBJ2-6, with D perhaps assigned TRBD1 or TRBD2 (5 bases each). The CDR3 is made up of 16 amino acids. Germline V CDR1 and CDR2: SQVTM, ANQGSEA. V was pared by 0 bases and J by 2 bases, with 11 bases between. CDR3 sequence reads: CSVEDGGITGANVLTF. DNA for the CDR3: TGCAGCGTTGAAGATGGGGGTATTACTGGGGCCAACGTCCTGACTTTC.

The J gene is TRBJ1-5, the V gene TRBV7-8; weak D call: TRBD1 (5 bases). From germline, CDR1 is SGHVS and CDR2 FQNEAQ. CDR3 length: 14 residues. The V gene lost 1 base and the J gene lost 7 bases, with 11 bases spanning the gap. In nucleotides, the CDR3 is TGTGCCAGCAGCTTAGTTCAGGGCGGGCAGCCCCAGCATTTT. As protein: CASSLVQGGQPQHF.

The rearrangement uses TRBV21-1 and TRBJ2-7; no DNA check was done on the table's D call, TRBD1. TRBV21-1 is a pseudogene locus. CDR3 length: 14 amino acids. DNA for the CDR3: TGTGCCAGCAGCAGTGGGGACAGTTACTACGAGCAGTACTTC. It codes for CASSSGDSYYEQYF.

The rearrangement uses TRBV6-5 and TRBJ1-5, with TRBD1 identical over 7 bases. The CDR3 runs to 14 residues. V shed 5 bases and J 6 bases; nucleotides not matched to a gene: 7. Germline values: CDR1 MNHEY, CDR2 SVGAGI. The CDR3 DNA reads as TGTGCCAGCAGTCACCGACAGGGAACTCAGCCCCAGCATTTT. It codes for CASSHRQGTQPQHF.

This chain links TRBV9 with TRBJ1-1; D remains ambiguous. Germline CDR1 SGDLS, CDR2 YYNGEE. This CDR3 is 13 amino acids long. Trimming removed 6 bases at V and 4 bases at J, with 13 bases between. CDR3 in amino acids: CASTSSRGTEAFF. The CDR3 coding sequence is TGTGCCAGCACTTCCTCCCGGGGCACTGAAGCTTTCTTT.

This rearrangement joins TRBV28 to TRBJ1-4; D unclear. The CDR3 sequence is 12 residues long. Looked up from germline, CDR1 is MDHEN and CDR2 is SYDVKM. V lost 5 bases, J lost 8 bases, and 9 bases lay in between. CDR3 sequence (DNA): TGTGCCAGCAGTCCCCCTCACGAAAAACTGTTTTTT. Protein: CASSPPHEKLFF.

The genes are TRBV5-6 and TRBJ2-1; 13 bases line up with TRBD2. The CDR3 has 15 residues. The junction had 10 bases not matched to a gene; V was cut back by 6 bases and J by 10 bases. Per the germline V gene, CDR1 is SGHDT and CDR2 is YYEEEE. The CDR3 loop is CASTLPGTSGTEQFF. Here the CDR3 DNA reads TGTGCCAGCACCTTACCCGGGACTAGCGGGACCGAGCAGTTCTTC.

The chain couples TRBV18 to TRBJ1-1; D is perhaps TRBD1 (6 bases). The CDR3 is 14 residues long. Germline V lookup: CDR1 KGHSH, CDR2 LQKENI. V lost 3 bases to trimming and J lost 0 bases, with 8 bases between them. CDR3 nucleotides: TGTGCCAGCTCACCCGGACAGATGAACACTGAAGCTTTCTTT. It is translated as CASSPGQMNTEAFF.

The chain employs TRBV14 and TRBJ1-1; TRBD1 matches 10 bases. Germline loops: CDR1 SGHDN, CDR2 FVKESK. The length of the CDR3 is 13 residues. Losses at the gene ends were 5 bases for V and 5 bases for J; bases not matched to a gene: 2. CDR3: CASSMGQGTEAFF. CDR3 DNA sequence: TGTGCCAGCAGCATGGGACAGGGGACTGAAGCTTTCTTT.

This sequence joins TRBV18 and TRBJ2-7; D is unclear. Trimming stripped 2 bases from V and 2 bases from J, with 10 bases between. The CDR3 is made up of 14 amino acids. Germline V gene lookup returns CDR1 KGHSH and CDR2 LQKENI. CDR3 sequence (DNA): TGTGCCAGCTCACCAGACCAATTCACCTACGAGCAGTACTTC. Its translation is CASSPDQFTYEQYF.

This clone was counted between two and nine times. V usage is TRBV19 and J usage is TRBJ1-5, with a possible D match to TRBD1 (5 bases). This CDR3 has 14 amino acids. Between the trimmed V and J ends, which lost 3 bases and 11 bases, there was a span of 17 bases. CDR1 and CDR2 from the germline V gene are LNHDA and SQIVND (reference sequence). CDR3 sequence (DNA): TGTGCCAGTAGTATTGTTCCGCGGGGGGAGGCCCAGCATTTT. Translating it yields CASSIVPRGEAQHF.

The chain combines TRBV4-1 with TRBJ2-3, with a possible D match to TRBD2 (7 bases). Germline V gives CDR1 MGHRA, CDR2 YSYEKL. The CDR3 has 16 residues. Trimming removed 0 bases at V and 3 bases at J, with 13 bases between. The CDR3 loop is CASSQDTGGHTDTQYF. The DNA for the CDR3 is TGCGCCAGCAGCCAAGATACCGGGGGGCATACAGATACGCAGTATTTT.

The V call is TRBV6-1, the J call TRBJ2-5; no clear D. Germline V gene sequence: CDR1 MNHNS, CDR2 SASEGT. CDR3 length equals 14 residues. Trimming left V 4 bases short and J 5 bases short, with 14 bases between. The CDR3 sequence: CASSGLVSGETQYF. The CDR3 coding sequence is TGTGCCAGCAGTGGACTCGTTTCGGGTGAGACCCAGTACTTC.

This clone was counted once. This sequence joins TRBV5-1 and TRBJ2-7; 7 positions agree with TRBD1. The J segment lost 5 bases and the V segment lost 0 bases, leaving 5 bases of the junction unmatched. Looked up from germline, CDR1 is SGHRS and CDR2 is YFSETQ. The CDR3 is 14 amino acids. This CDR3 reads CASSLEGANNEQYF. CDR3 in DNA: TGCGCCAGCAGCTTGGAGGGGGCAAATAACGAGCAGTACTTC. Filled out from reference TRBV5-1 and TRBJ2-7, the complete variable domain reads KAGVTQTPRYLIKTRGQQVTLSCSPISGHRSVSWYQQTPGQGLQFLFEYFSETQRNKGNFPGRFSGRQFSNSRSEMNVSTLELGDSALYLCASSLEGANNEQYFGPGTRLTVT.